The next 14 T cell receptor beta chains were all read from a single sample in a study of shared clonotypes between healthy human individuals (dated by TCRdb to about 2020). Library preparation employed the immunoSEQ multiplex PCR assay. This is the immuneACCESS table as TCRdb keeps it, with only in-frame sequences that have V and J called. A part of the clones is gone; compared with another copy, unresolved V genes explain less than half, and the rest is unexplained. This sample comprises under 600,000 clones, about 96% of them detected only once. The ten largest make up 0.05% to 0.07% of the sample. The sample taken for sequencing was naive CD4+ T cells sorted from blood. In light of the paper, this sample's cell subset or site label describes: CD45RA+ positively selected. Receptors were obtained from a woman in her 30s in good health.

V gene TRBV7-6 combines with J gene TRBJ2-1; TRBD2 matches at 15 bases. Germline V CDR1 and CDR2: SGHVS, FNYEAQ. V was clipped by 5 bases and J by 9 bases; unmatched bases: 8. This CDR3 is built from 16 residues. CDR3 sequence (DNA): TGTGCCAGCAGCATCCGGACTAGCGGGAGGGCGGGTGAGCAGTTCTTC. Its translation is CASSIRTSGRAGEQFF.

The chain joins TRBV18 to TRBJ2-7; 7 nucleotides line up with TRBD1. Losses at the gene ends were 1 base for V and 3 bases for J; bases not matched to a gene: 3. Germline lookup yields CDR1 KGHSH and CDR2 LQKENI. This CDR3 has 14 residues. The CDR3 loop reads CASSPQGASYEQYF. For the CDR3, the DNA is TGTGCCAGCTCACCACAGGGGGCCAGCTACGAGCAGTACTTC.

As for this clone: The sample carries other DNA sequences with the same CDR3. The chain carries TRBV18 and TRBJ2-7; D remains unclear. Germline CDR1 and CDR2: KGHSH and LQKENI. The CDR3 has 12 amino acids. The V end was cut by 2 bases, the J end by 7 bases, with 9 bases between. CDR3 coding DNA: TGTGCCAGCTCACCAGCTTCCGGAGAGCAGTACTTC. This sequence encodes CASSPASGEQYF.

The CDR3 loop reads CASLGGGTSPYEQYF. CDR3 DNA: TGTGCCAGCCTCGGAGGCGGGACTAGCCCTTACGAGCAGTACTTC. V usage is TRBV2 and J usage is TRBJ2-7, with 9 bases identical to TRBD2. Germline V gene lookup returns CDR1 SNHLY and CDR2 FYNNEI. V shed 8 bases, J shed 4 bases, and the junction held 12 bases outside the gene matches. This CDR3 is 15 amino acids long.

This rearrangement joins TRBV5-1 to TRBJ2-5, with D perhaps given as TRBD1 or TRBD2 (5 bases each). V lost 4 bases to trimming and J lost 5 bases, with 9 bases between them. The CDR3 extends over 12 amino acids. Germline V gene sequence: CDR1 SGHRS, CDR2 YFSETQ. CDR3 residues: CASSRGEETQYF. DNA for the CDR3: TGCGCCAGCAGCCGAGGGGAGGAGACCCAGTACTTC.

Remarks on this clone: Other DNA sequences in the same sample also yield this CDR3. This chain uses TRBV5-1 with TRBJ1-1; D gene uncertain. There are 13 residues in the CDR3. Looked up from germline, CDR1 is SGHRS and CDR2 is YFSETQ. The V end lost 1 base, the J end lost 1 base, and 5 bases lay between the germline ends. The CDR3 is CASSLQENTEAFF. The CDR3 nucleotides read TGCGCCAGCAGCTTGCAGGAGAACACTGAAGCTTTCTTT.

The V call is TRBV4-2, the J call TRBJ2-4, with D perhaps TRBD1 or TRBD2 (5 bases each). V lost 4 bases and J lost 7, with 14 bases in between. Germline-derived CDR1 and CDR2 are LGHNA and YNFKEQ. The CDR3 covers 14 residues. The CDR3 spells CASSRGAFGNIQYF. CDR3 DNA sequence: TGTGCCAGCAGCCGAGGGGCGTTCGGGAACATTCAGTACTTC.

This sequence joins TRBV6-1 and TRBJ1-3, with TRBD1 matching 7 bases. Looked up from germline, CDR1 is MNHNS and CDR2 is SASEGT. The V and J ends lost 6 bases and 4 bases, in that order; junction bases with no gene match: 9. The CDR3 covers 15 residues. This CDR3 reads CASSATGSAGNTIYF. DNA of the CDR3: TGTGCCAGCAGCGCGACAGGGTCGGCCGGAAACACCATATATTTT.

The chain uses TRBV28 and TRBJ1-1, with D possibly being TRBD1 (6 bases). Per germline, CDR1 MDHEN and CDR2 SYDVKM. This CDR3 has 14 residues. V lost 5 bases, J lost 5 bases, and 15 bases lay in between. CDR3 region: CASSPLQGRTEAFF. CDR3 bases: TGTGCCAGCAGTCCTTTACAGGGACGTACTGAAGCTTTCTTT.

CDR3 sequence (DNA): TGTGCCAGCAGCTACAGGACTAGCGGAACCTACGAGCAGTACTTC. As protein: CASSYRTSGTYEQYF. The V and J genes are TRBV7-2 and TRBJ2-7, with 10 bases identical to TRBD2. From germline, CDR1 is SGHTA and CDR2 FQGNSA. J gave up 2 bases and V 4 bases, and 5 bases lay outside the gene matches. The CDR3 is 15 residues long. Together with reference TRBV7-2 and TRBJ2-7, the CDR3 gives the full variable domain: GAGVSQSPSNKVTEKGKDVELRCDPISGHTALYWYRQSLGQGLEFLIYFQGNSAPDKSGLPSDRFSAERTGGSVSTLTIQRTQQEDSAVYLCASSYRTSGTYEQYFGPGTRLTVT.

The CDR3 sequence: CASSQILTSNYEQYF. CDR3 nucleotide sequence: TGCGCCAGCAGCCAAATATTGACAAGCAACTACGAGCAGTACTTC. The V gene is TRBV4-1, the J gene TRBJ2-7, with no clear D. This CDR3 has 15 residues. Germline values: CDR1 MGHRA, CDR2 YSYEKL. Deletions cut 2 bases from V and 3 bases from J, with 14 bases between.

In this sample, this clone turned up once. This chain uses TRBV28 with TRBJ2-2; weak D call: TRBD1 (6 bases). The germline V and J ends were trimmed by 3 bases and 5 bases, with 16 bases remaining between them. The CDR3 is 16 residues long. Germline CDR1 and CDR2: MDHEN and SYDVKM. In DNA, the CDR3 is TGTGCCAGCAGTTTGGGCCGAACAGGGATAACCGGGGAGCTGTTTTTT. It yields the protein CASSLGRTGITGELFF.

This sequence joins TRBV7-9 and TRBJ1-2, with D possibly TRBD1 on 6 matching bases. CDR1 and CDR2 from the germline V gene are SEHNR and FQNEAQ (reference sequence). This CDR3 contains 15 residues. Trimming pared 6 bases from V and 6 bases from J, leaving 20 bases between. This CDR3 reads CASSRVGQATDGYTF. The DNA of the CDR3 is TGTGCCAGCAGTCGCGTGGGACAAGCGACAGATGGCTACACCTTC.

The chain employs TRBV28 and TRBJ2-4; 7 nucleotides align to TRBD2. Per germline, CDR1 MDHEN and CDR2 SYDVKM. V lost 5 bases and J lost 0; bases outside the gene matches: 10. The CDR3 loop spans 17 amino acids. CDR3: CASSPTAGLIAKNIQYF. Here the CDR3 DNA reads TGTGCCAGCAGTCCTACAGCGGGGTTGATAGCCAAAAACATTCAGTACTTC.